Given below is one TCR beta chain in context. The antigen remains unidentified. The source of the sample is a study of shared clonotypes between healthy human individuals. General study points: Sampling covered nothing but blood. Tissue TCR repertoires likely differ from those found in blood.

The study separated CD4+ cells into CD45RA+ naive and CD45RA-negative memory subsets. Clones were read by immunoSEQ multiplex PCR, and TCRdb kept only the in-frame ones, dropping some. The data contain about 680,000 clones, about 80% of them singletons. Trimming removed 0 bases at V and 8 bases at J, with 12 bases between. Per the germline V gene, CDR1 is SGHRS and CDR2 is YFSETQ. CDR3 length: 14 residues. This chain uses TRBV5-1 with TRBJ2-1; D gene unclear. The sequence was obtained from a woman younger than 45 in good health. The sample taken for sequencing was memory CD4+ T cells sorted from blood. This sample's subset: CD45RA-negative fraction. CDR3 amino acids: CASSLGIDNHEQFF. Written as DNA, the CDR3 is TGCGCCAGCAGCTTGGGAATAGATAACCATGAGCAGTTCTTC.